A single sample gave rise to the 32 T cell receptor beta chains below, sequenced in a study of PD-1 blockade in classical Hodgkin lymphoma. TCRdb's copy holds only in-frame clones and misses some; the assay was immunoSEQ multiplex PCR. The sample lists about 90,000 clones, 83% seen once, with over 15% in the top ten. Time point denoted: cycle 4 day 1 (C4D1), after five to seven weeks of nivolumab. Each patient relapsed following autologous stem cell transplantation, and prior brentuximab vedotin exposure differed. The sample consisted of peripheral blood mononuclear cells (PBMCs), taken before the fourth cycle of nivolumab. These receptors all stem from a human donor with classical Hodgkin lymphoma.

V is TRBV6-5 and J is TRBJ1-2, with TRBD1 identical over 8 bases. Germline assignment: CDR1 MNHEY and CDR2 SVGAGI. The CDR3 covers 15 residues. J gave up 5 bases and V 6 bases, and 11 bases lay outside the gene matches. The CDR3 sequence is CASRPYTGGRYGYTF. CDR3 DNA sequence: TGTGCCAGCAGACCCTACACAGGGGGAAGGTATGGCTACACCTTC.

The V call is TRBV27, the J call TRBJ2-7; perhaps TRBD1 as D (7 bases). This CDR3 spans 15 amino acids. Trimming removed 7 bases from V and 5 bases from J, with 21 bases in between. Germline values: CDR1 MNHEY, CDR2 SMNVEV (reference sequence). The CDR3 DNA reads as TGTGCCAGCAACAGTGGAGGGGGCGGTGGGAACGAGCAGTACTTC. It codes for CASNSGGGGGNEQYF.

In its sample, this clone was seen once. The chain couples TRBV19 to TRBJ2-3; 11 nucleotides align to TRBD2. Looked up from germline, CDR1 is LNHDA and CDR2 is SQIVND (reference sequence). This CDR3 is 18 amino acids long. V was pared by 3 bases and J by 3 bases, with 11 bases of the junction left unmatched. CDR3 loop: CASSINTPTSGATDTQYF. The DNA for the CDR3 is TGTGCCAGTAGTATCAATACCCCGACTAGCGGGGCTACAGATACGCAGTATTTT.

The V gene is TRBV10-3, the J gene TRBJ2-1; maybe TRBD1 (6 bases). The germline CDR1 and CDR2 sequences are ENHRY and SYGVKD. V lost 4 bases and J 8 bases, leaving 9 bases between the germline ends. The CDR3 covers 12 residues. For the CDR3, the DNA is TGTGCCATCAGTGGGGCAGGGGATGAGCAGTTCTTC. Encoded protein: CAISGAGDEQFF.

V is TRBV5-1 and J is TRBJ2-3, with D unresolved. The ends were cut back, 2 bases at V and 11 bases at J, with 18 bases in the middle. CDR1 is SGHRS and CDR2 is YFSETQ in the germline V gene. There are 14 residues in the CDR3. The CDR3 sequence is CASSFRTSQDGQYF. Written as DNA, the CDR3 is TGCGCCAGCAGCTTTCGAACTTCCCAAGATGGGCAGTATTTT.

The V and J genes are TRBV21-1 and TRBJ2-3; the table's D gene call, TRBD2, was not cross checked with the DNA. TRBV21-1 is given as a pseudogene. The CDR3 sequence is 17 residues long. The CDR3 sequence is CASSKETREFGPDTQYF. The CDR3 nucleotides are TGTGCCAGCAGCAAAGAAACCCGGGAGTTCGGTCCAGATACGCAGTATTTT.

The chain uses TRBV2 and TRBJ2-1; TRBD2 aligns across 9 bases. This CDR3 is built from 15 residues. Per the germline V gene, CDR1 is SNHLY and CDR2 is FYNNEI. Germline trimming cut 6 bases from V and 12 bases from J; bases unmatched to any gene: 15. The CDR3 nucleotides read TGTGCCAGCAGCCCTGGACTAGCGCCGGAGGGGGGGCAGTTCTTC. Amino acids: CASSPGLAPEGGQFF.

The chain is built from TRBV28 and TRBJ1-2, with 11 bases fitting TRBD1. The CDR3 is 15 residues long. V was pared by 2 bases and J by 7 bases, with 6 bases of the junction left unmatched. CDR1 and CDR2 from the germline V gene are MDHEN and SYDVKM. The CDR3 loop reads CASSLIGQGALGYTF. The CDR3 DNA is TGTGCCAGCAGTTTAATTGGACAGGGGGCTCTTGGCTACACCTTC.

CDR3 nucleotides: TGTGCCATCAGTGGGGGGAGTAACACTGAAGCTTTCTTT. This translates into CAISGGSNTEAFF. The chain uses TRBV10-3 and TRBJ1-1; TRBD1 is a possible D gene (5 bases). The CDR3 is 13 amino acids. V lost 4 bases to trimming and J lost 2 bases, with 8 bases between them. Germline CDR1 and CDR2: ENHRY and SYGVKD.

The rearrangement joins TRBV18 to TRBJ2-4; D unresolved. This CDR3 is 17 amino acids long. The ends were cut back, 2 bases at V and 1 base at J, with 15 bases in the middle. Per the germline V gene, CDR1 is KGHSH and CDR2 is LQKENI. CDR3 loop: CASSPRLDGQAKNIQYF. As DNA, the CDR3 is TGTGCCAGCTCACCAAGGTTGGACGGCCAGGCCAAAAACATTCAGTACTTC.

DNA of the CDR3: TGTGCCATCAGCGCCGGACAGAACTATGGCTACACCTTC. Its translation: CAISAGQNYGYTF. The rearrangement uses TRBV10-3 and TRBJ1-2, with D possibly TRBD1 on 6 matching bases. Trimming stripped 6 bases from V and 2 bases from J, with 10 bases between. The CDR3 has 13 residues. Germline assignment: CDR1 ENHRY and CDR2 SYGVKD.

The chain links TRBV21-1 to TRBJ1-4; the tabulated D call, TRBD1, remains unverified against the DNA. TRBV21-1 is tagged as a pseudogene. This CDR3 spans 14 amino acids. CDR3 sequence (DNA): TGTGCCAGCAGCCCGCGGACAGAAAATGAAAAACTGTTTTTT. Protein: CASSPRTENEKLFF.

The V call is TRBV10-3, the J call TRBJ1-2; 7 bases agree with TRBD1. Germline loops: CDR1 ENHRY, CDR2 SYGVKD. V lost 0 bases and J lost 2; bases outside the gene matches: 0. CDR3 length: 14 amino acids. In DNA form, the CDR3 reads TGTGCCATCAGTGAGTCGACAGGGAACTATGGCTACACCTTC. Amino acid sequence: CAISESTGNYGYTF.

This clone was picked up a small number of times. This chain uses TRBV5-1 with TRBJ1-1; tentative D call: TRBD1 (6 bases). V was trimmed by 5 bases and J by 6 bases, leaving 14 bases between them. CDR1 is SGHRS, CDR2 YFSETQ, per germline. The CDR3 contains 13 residues. The CDR3 DNA follows: TGCGCCAGCAGGGCACAGGGTTACGCTGAAGCTTTCTTT. This sequence encodes CASRAQGYAEAFF.

This sequence joins TRBV2 and TRBJ1-1, with D unclear. This CDR3 has 14 amino acids. Trimming shortened V by 6 bases and J by 0 bases, and 11 bases separated the two germline ends. Germline V gene sequence: CDR1 SNHLY, CDR2 FYNNEI. In nucleotides, the CDR3 is TGTGCCAGCAGCGGCACAGTCATGAACACTGAAGCTTTCTTT. This gives the protein CASSGTVMNTEAFF.

The genes are TRBV7-6 and TRBJ2-7; D may be TRBD2 (5 bases). Per germline, CDR1 SGHVS and CDR2 FNYEAQ. V was cut by 5 bases and J by 3 bases, with 14 bases left in between. This CDR3 is 14 amino acids long. CDR3 in amino acids: CASSAVTSSYEQYF. CDR3 nucleotide sequence: TGTGCCAGCAGCGCAGTAACTAGTAGCTACGAGCAGTACTTC.

The chain employs TRBV5-4 and TRBJ1-2; weak D call: TRBD1 (5 bases). V was shortened by 4 bases and J by 8 bases, with 21 bases between the two germline ends. The CDR3 is 15 amino acids. Per the germline V gene, CDR1 is SGHNT and CDR2 is YYREEE (reference sequence). As DNA, the CDR3 is TGTGCCAGCAGCCGGGACCTCATGGGGGGGTCCGGCTACACCTTC. This codes for CASSRDLMGGSGYTF.

The rearrangement joins TRBV7-9 to TRBJ1-4; D unclear. The CDR3 is 13 amino acids. Germline V gene data show CDR1 as SEHNR and CDR2 as FQNEAQ (reference sequence). Trimming removed 1 base from V and 5 bases from J, with 5 bases in between. CDR3 DNA: TGTGCCAGCAGCTTAGTCCCAAATGAAAAACTGTTTTTT. Its protein is CASSLVPNEKLFF.

The chain recombines TRBV11-3 with TRBJ2-7; 9 nucleotides line up with TRBD1. This CDR3 contains 15 residues. Trimming took 5 bases from V and 3 from J; bases not matched to a gene: 8. The V gene's germline CDR1 is SGHNT and CDR2 YENEEA. Here the CDR3 reads CASSPRDRVDYEQYF. The CDR3 DNA reads as TGTGCCAGCAGCCCTCGGGACAGGGTGGACTACGAGCAGTACTTC.

The J gene is TRBJ1-2, the V gene TRBV7-2; D not certain. Germline CDR1 and CDR2: SGHTA and FQGNSA. The V end was cut by 5 bases, the J end by 8 bases, with 18 bases between. The CDR3 covers 14 residues. CDR3 sequence: CASSTLLGSGGYTF. In DNA form, the CDR3 reads TGTGCCAGCAGCACGCTTTTAGGGTCGGGAGGCTACACCTTC.

This chain connects TRBV5-4 to TRBJ2-7; 8 bases match TRBD2. Germline V CDR1 and CDR2: SGHNT, YYREEE (reference sequence). The CDR3 runs to 16 residues. Trimming at V came to 4 bases and at J to 6 bases, leaving 15 bases not matched to a gene. The DNA for the CDR3 is TGTGCCAGCAGCCAAGCAATCCCAGCGGGAGTAGGCGAGCAGTACTTC. This encodes CASSQAIPAGVGEQYF.

This clone was found once. V is TRBV11-2 and J is TRBJ1-1; 9 nucleotides agree with TRBD1. CDR1 and CDR2 (germline): SGHAT, FQNNGV. With V trimmed by 5 bases and J by 0 bases, 10 bases remained unmatched. This CDR3 contains 17 residues. The CDR3 DNA is TGTGCCAGCAGCCCGGGTCGGACAGGGGTCGTGAACACTGAAGCTTTCTTT. Its translation is CASSPGRTGVVNTEAFF.

V usage is TRBV12-5 and J usage is TRBJ2-1; 13 bases fit TRBD2. Germline values: CDR1 LGHNT, CDR2 FRNRAP. The CDR3 extends over 17 amino acids. V was clipped by 7 bases and J by 8 bases; unmatched bases: 14. The CDR3 here is CASVLTPRLAGGDEQFF. In DNA form, the CDR3 reads TGTGCTAGTGTCCTGACCCCCCGACTAGCGGGAGGTGATGAGCAGTTCTTC.

This chain uses TRBV11-2 with TRBJ1-2, with 10 bases that match TRBD1. V gave up 2 bases and J gave up 8 bases; unmatched junction bases: 5. Germline assignment: CDR1 SGHAT and CDR2 FQNNGV. The CDR3 length is 14 residues. The CDR3 nucleotides are TGTGCCAGCAGCTTATTGGGGACAGGGGAGGGCTACACCTTC. This sequence encodes CASSLLGTGEGYTF.

The chain recombines TRBV5-4 with TRBJ2-5; 8 bases line up with TRBD2. This CDR3 is 13 amino acids long. Trimming at V came to 10 bases and at J to 1 base, leaving 6 bases not matched to a gene. Germline CDR1 is SGHNT and CDR2 is YYREEE (reference sequence). The CDR3: CAGQREPQETQYF. CDR3 nucleotide sequence: TGTGCCGGTCAGCGGGAGCCCCAAGAGACCCAGTACTTC. Looking up the rest from reference TRBV5-4 and TRBJ2-5 gives the full variable domain: ETGVTQSPTHLIKTRGQQVTLRCSSQSGHNTVSWYQQALGQGPQFIFQYYREEENGRGNFPPRFSGLQFPNYSSELNVNALELDDSALYLCAGQREPQETQYFGPGTRLLVL.

Points on this clone: The same CDR3 arises from other DNA sequences in this sample as well. CDR3 DNA sequence: TGTGCCAGCAGTTACTCTGCTAACACTGAAGCTTTCTTT. Residues: CASSYSANTEAFF. The chain is built from TRBV6-5 and TRBJ1-1; D is uncertain. This CDR3 contains 13 residues. CDR1 is MNHEY and CDR2 is SVGAGI in the germline V gene. Deletions cut 0 bases from V and 2 bases from J, with 4 bases between.

This clone has only a few counts. The V call is TRBV19, the J call TRBJ2-7; TRBD1 matches 7 bases. V trimming: 3 bases; J trimming: 1 base; junction bases outside the gene matches: 9. Germline CDR1 LNHDA, CDR2 SQIVND (reference sequence). This CDR3 has 16 residues. The CDR3 nucleotides read TGTGCCAGTAGTATCGCCGGGACAGTCTTATCCTACGAGCAGTACTTC. It is translated as CASSIAGTVLSYEQYF.

The CDR3 is CASSESGNTGELFF. The DNA of the CDR3 is TGCGCCAGCAGCGAGAGCGGGAACACCGGGGAGCTGTTTTTT. V gene TRBV5-1 combines with J gene TRBJ2-2, with D possibly TRBD2 on 5 matching bases. The V end lost 4 bases, the J end lost 1 base, and 8 bases lay between the germline ends. The CDR3 extends over 14 amino acids. The germline V gene has CDR1 SGHRS and CDR2 YFSETQ.

The chain links TRBV10-3 to TRBJ1-1; D is unclear. The CDR3 loop spans 14 amino acids. Germline CDR1 is ENHRY and CDR2 is SYGVKD. Trimming took 6 bases from V and 4 from J, leaving 15 bases between them. This CDR3 is CAIRSIQEGTEAFF. CDR3 in DNA: TGTGCCATCAGATCGATTCAAGAGGGCACTGAAGCTTTCTTT.

CDR3 residues: CASSLQIDTQYF. CDR3 in DNA: TGTGCCAGCAGCTTACAAATAGATACGCAGTATTTT. The genes are TRBV7-9 and TRBJ2-3; D uncertain. Germline V gene lookup returns CDR1 SEHNR and CDR2 FQNEAQ (reference sequence). CDR3 size: 12 residues. Trimming pared 2 bases from V and 5 bases from J, leaving 5 bases between.

V gene TRBV7-2 combines with J gene TRBJ2-3; possible D gene TRBD1, 5 bases. V lost 5 bases and J lost 2, with 11 bases in between. The CDR3 sequence is 14 residues long. The germline V gene encodes CDR1 SGHTA and CDR2 FQGNSA. CDR3 in amino acids: CASSPDRDTDTQYF. Written as DNA, the CDR3 is TGTGCCAGCAGCCCAGACAGAGACACAGATACGCAGTATTTT.

V and J are TRBV29-1 and TRBJ2-7; 9 bases align to TRBD1. The CDR3 length is 13 residues. The V gene end was trimmed by 6 bases and the J gene end by 3 bases; junction bases not matched to a gene: 6. Germline V gene sequence: CDR1 SQVTM, CDR2 ANQGSEA. Written as DNA, the CDR3 is TGCAGCGTAGCCGGGACAGGGATCTACGAGCAGTACTTC. Protein: CSVAGTGIYEQYF.